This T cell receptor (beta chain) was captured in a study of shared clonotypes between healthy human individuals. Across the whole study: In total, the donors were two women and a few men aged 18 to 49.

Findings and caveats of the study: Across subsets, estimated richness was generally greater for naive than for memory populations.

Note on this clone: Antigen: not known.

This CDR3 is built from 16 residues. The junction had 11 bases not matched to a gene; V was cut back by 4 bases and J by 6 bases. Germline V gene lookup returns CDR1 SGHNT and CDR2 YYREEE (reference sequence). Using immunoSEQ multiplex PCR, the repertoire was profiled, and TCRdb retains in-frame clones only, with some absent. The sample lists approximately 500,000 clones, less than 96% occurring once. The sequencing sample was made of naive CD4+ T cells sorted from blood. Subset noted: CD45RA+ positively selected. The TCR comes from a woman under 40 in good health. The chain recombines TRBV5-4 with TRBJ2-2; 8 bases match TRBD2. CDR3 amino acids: CASSTTIGRAPGELFF. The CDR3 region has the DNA TGTGCCAGCAGCACTACTATCGGGAGGGCCCCCGGGGAGCTGTTTTTT.